One sample yielded the 30 T cell receptor beta chains listed below, sequenced in a study of T cell responses to AZD1222 COVID-19 vaccine. Profiling relied on immunoSEQ multiplex PCR, and the TCRdb table lists in-frame clones only, not all of them. The sample contains tens of thousands of clones, more than 85% of which appear only once. Sequenced here: peripheral blood, sampled 28 days after the second AZD1222 dose. These receptors all come from an adult who received the AZD1222 COVID-19 vaccine.

Here the CDR3 DNA reads TGTGCCAGCAGTTTTATCCAGGGGGCCTATAGCAATCAGCCCCAGCATTTT. Translating it yields CASSFIQGAYSNQPQHF. The chain recombines TRBV28 with TRBJ1-5; 8 positions match TRBD1. V lost 3 bases and J lost 0; bases outside the gene matches: 7. The V gene's germline CDR1 is MDHEN and CDR2 SYDVKM. The CDR3 is 17 amino acids.

The chain couples TRBV5-1 to TRBJ2-1; TRBD2 aligns across 15 bases. With 4 bases clipped from V and 8 bases from J, the junction kept 13 bases outside the gene matches. Per the germline V gene, CDR1 is SGHRS and CDR2 is YFSETQ. The CDR3 consists of 18 residues. In DNA form, the CDR3 reads TGCGCCAGCAGCCCCCTGGGGACTAGCGGGAGGAGGGGCGATGAGCAGTTCTTC. Its protein product is CASSPLGTSGRRGDEQFF.

The chain links TRBV6-1 to TRBJ1-2; 11 positions agree with TRBD1. V gave up 2 bases and J gave up 4 bases; unmatched junction bases: 3. Germline V lookup: CDR1 MNHNS, CDR2 SASEGT. CDR3 length equals 15 residues. CDR3 sequence: CASSETGTGGYGYTF. The CDR3 DNA reads TGTGCCAGCAGTGAAACCGGGACAGGGGGCTATGGCTACACCTTC.

The chain combines TRBV19 with TRBJ2-1; 7 nucleotides align to TRBD1. This CDR3 is 14 amino acids long. Germline V lookup: CDR1 LNHDA, CDR2 SQIVND (reference sequence). Germline trimming cut 10 bases from V and 8 bases from J; bases unmatched to any gene: 14. The CDR3 nucleotides read TGTGCCATCGCTAACGGGCCCCAGGGGGATGAGCAGTTCTTC. Amino acids: CAIANGPQGDEQFF.

The rearrangement uses TRBV29-1 and TRBJ1-2; 8 bases match TRBD1. CDR1 and CDR2 (germline): SQVTM, ANQGSEA. Trimming removed 7 bases from V and 7 bases from J; junction bases left unmatched: 8. This CDR3 is 12 amino acids long. Here the CDR3 reads CSARQGLSGYTF. The CDR3 DNA is TGCAGCGCCCGACAGGGGCTCAGTGGCTACACCTTC.

The genes are TRBV4-1 and TRBJ2-5; possibly TRBD1 for D (6 bases). The CDR3 extends over 15 amino acids. Trimming stripped 4 bases from V and 1 base from J, with 13 bases between. In germline, CDR1 is MGHRA, CDR2 YSYEKL. The CDR3 DNA follows: TGCGCCAGCAGCCGATCCGGCAGGGGCCAAGAGACCCAGTACTTC. Encoded protein: CASSRSGRGQETQYF.

The chain joins TRBV9 to TRBJ2-1, with 7 nucleotides matching TRBD2. The CDR3 loop spans 12 amino acids. V was pared by 5 bases and J by 5 bases, with 1 base of the junction left unmatched. In germline, CDR1 is SGDLS, CDR2 YYNGEE. CDR3 region: CASSRGDNEQFF. For the CDR3, the DNA is TGTGCCAGCAGTCGGGGGGACAATGAGCAGTTCTTC.

The chain is built from TRBV5-1 and TRBJ1-1; possible D gene TRBD1, 6 bases. Germline V CDR1 and CDR2: SGHRS, YFSETQ. Deletions cut 2 bases from V and 0 bases from J, with 11 bases between. The CDR3 length is 15 residues. The CDR3 DNA reads as TGCGCCAGCAGCTTTGGACAGACCTTGAACACTGAAGCTTTCTTT. Amino acid sequence: CASSFGQTLNTEAFF.

This sequence joins TRBV30 and TRBJ1-5; TRBD1 might be the D (5 bases). CDR1 and CDR2 from the germline V gene are GTSNPN and SVGIG (reference sequence). The CDR3 runs 13 residues. The V end lost 8 bases, the J end lost 0 bases, and 11 bases lay between the germline ends. DNA of the CDR3: TGTGCCAACGGAGGGGATAGCAATCAGCCCCAGCATTTT. Translated: CANGGDSNQPQHF.

This sequence joins TRBV3-1 (or the pseudogene TRBV3-2) and TRBJ1-1; perhaps TRBD1 as D (6 bases). Germline assignment: CDR1 LGHDT and CDR2 YNNKEL (reference sequence). Trimming took off 5 bases at V and 1 base at J, with 11 bases between the two ends. This CDR3 is 14 amino acids long. The CDR3 loop reads CASSSRGGNTEAFF. The CDR3 DNA follows: TGTGCCAGCAGCTCCAGGGGAGGGAACACTGAAGCTTTCTTT.

CDR3 amino acids: CSASEGSYGYTF. CDR3 in DNA: TGCAGTGCTAGTGAAGGGAGCTATGGCTACACCTTC. The chain joins TRBV20-1 to TRBJ1-2; no reliable D call. Germline V gene lookup returns CDR1 DFQATT and CDR2 SNEGSKA (reference sequence). The CDR3 length is 12 residues. With 3 bases removed from V and 4 bases from J, the gap between germline ends came to 9 bases.

This chain uses TRBV5-6 with TRBJ2-7; perhaps TRBD1 as D (6 bases). Trimming left V 1 base short and J 6 bases short, with 23 bases between. Germline V gene sequence: CDR1 SGHDT, CDR2 YYEEEE. The CDR3 covers 17 residues. The CDR3 is CASSLRPDGRGASEQYF. The CDR3 DNA follows: TGTGCCAGCAGCTTGCGGCCCGATGGCAGGGGAGCCTCCGAGCAGTACTTC.

The CDR3 here is CASSRAGTGTYEQYF. The CDR3 nucleotides read TGTGCCAGCAGCCGGGCCGGGACAGGGACCTACGAGCAGTACTTC. The gene calls are TRBV7-2 and TRBJ2-7, with TRBD1 matching over 9 bases. V dropped 5 bases and J dropped 2; count of bases not matched to a gene: 7. The CDR3 length is 15 residues. The germline gives CDR1 SGHTA, CDR2 FQGNSA.

CDR3 nucleotides: TGCGCCAGCTGCCCAAGAGGGGGCCCCAATCAGCCCCAGCATTTT. It translates to CASCPRGGPNQPQHF. V gene TRBV5-1 combines with J gene TRBJ1-5; 7 bases fit TRBD1. The germline gives CDR1 SGHRS, CDR2 YFSETQ. The CDR3 totals 15 residues. J lost 3 bases, V lost 7 bases, and 10 bases had no gene match.

This CDR3 is CASSPDRTTYYGYTF. CDR3 coding DNA: TGTGCCAGCAGCCCTGACAGGACCACGTACTATGGCTACACCTTC. The genes are TRBV6-2 or TRBV6-3 and TRBJ1-2, with D possibly TRBD1 on 6 matching bases. The CDR3 length is 15 residues. The V end lost 6 bases, the J end lost 3 bases, and 17 bases lay between the germline ends. Germline lookup yields CDR1 MNHEY and CDR2 SVGEGT.

This chain connects TRBV6-1 to TRBJ2-1; D is unclear. V was shortened by 0 bases and J by 12 bases, with 6 bases between the two germline ends. This CDR3 has 11 amino acids. CDR1 and CDR2 from the germline V gene are MNHNS and SASEGT. CDR3 in amino acids: CASSEALGQFF. CDR3 in DNA: TGTGCCAGCAGTGAAGCGCTTGGGCAGTTCTTC.

This sequence joins TRBV7-8 and TRBJ1-3, with TRBD1 matching 10 bases. The CDR3 length is 16 residues. V lost 4 bases, J lost 4 bases, and 7 bases stayed unmatched. CDR1 is SGHVS and CDR2 is FQNEAQ in the germline V gene. This CDR3 reads CASSSARTGGGNTIYF. The CDR3 nucleotides are TGTGCCAGCAGCTCAGCCCGGACAGGGGGAGGAAACACCATATATTTT.

This clone was seen a few times. CDR3 region: CASSQAGQGSDTQYF. CDR3 DNA: TGCGCCAGCAGCCAAGCGGGACAGGGCTCAGATACGCAGTATTTT. The chain joins TRBV4-1 to TRBJ2-3; 9 nucleotides agree with TRBD1. The ends lost 1 base at V and 4 bases at J; junction bases unmatched: 3. Per the germline V gene, CDR1 is MGHRA and CDR2 is YSYEKL. The CDR3 has 15 amino acids.

This clone was seen once. The chain employs TRBV9 and TRBJ1-1, with TRBD1 identical over 7 bases. CDR1 SGDLS and CDR2 YYNGEE come from the germline V gene. The CDR3 extends over 15 amino acids. Trimming cost V 0 bases and J 0 bases; bases outside gene matches: 2. The CDR3 here is CASSVETGVNTEAFF. In DNA, the CDR3 is TGTGCCAGCAGCGTAGAAACAGGGGTGAACACTGAAGCTTTCTTT.

J is TRBJ2-2 and V is TRBV14; 7 bases are shared with TRBD2. Looked up from germline, CDR1 is SGHDN and CDR2 is FVKESK. V gave up 4 bases and J gave up 5 bases; unmatched junction bases: 10. This CDR3 has 16 amino acids. The CDR3 coding sequence is TGTGCCAGCAGCCCACTAGCGCCCCGGGGTACCGGGGAGCTGTTTTTT. This translates into CASSPLAPRGTGELFF.

The chain joins TRBV15 to TRBJ1-5, with a tentative D call TRBD1 (5 bases). Germline V gene lookup returns CDR1 LNHNV and CDR2 YYDKDF (reference sequence). The CDR3 has 15 amino acids. The ends were cut back, 0 bases at V and 7 bases at J, with 13 bases in the middle. CDR3 sequence: CATSRDPDSEQPQHF. The CDR3 region has the DNA TGTGCCACCAGCAGAGACCCCGACAGTGAGCAGCCCCAGCATTTT.

The chain carries TRBV4-1 and TRBJ1-1; a weak D match, TRBD1 (5 bases). The CDR3 length is 15 residues. Germline-derived CDR1 and CDR2 are MGHRA and YSYEKL. Deletions cut 2 bases from V and 0 bases from J, with 10 bases between. CDR3 sequence reads: CASSQYGTVNTEAFF. As DNA, the CDR3 is TGCGCCAGCAGCCAATATGGGACGGTGAACACTGAAGCTTTCTTT.

A word on this clone: One end of the junction does not line up with germline, which may come from a read error. This chain uses TRBV5-4 with TRBJ2-7; 7 positions match TRBD1. Germline assignment: CDR1 SGHNT and CDR2 YYREEE (reference sequence). CDR3 length: 15 residues. DNA of the CDR3: TGTGCCAGCAGCCCGGGGACAGAGGTAGACCGCGAGCAGTGCTTC. Translation gives CASSPGTEVDREQCF. The variable domain in full, with the rest retrieved from reference TRBV5-4 and TRBJ2-7, is ETGVTQSPTHLIKTRGQQVTLRCSSQSGHNTVSWYQQALGQGPQFIFQYYREEENGRGNFPPRFSGLQFPNYSSELNVNALELDDSALYLCASSPGTEVDREQCFGPGTRLTVT.

J is TRBJ2-7 and V is TRBV30, with TRBD2 matching 11 bases. V trimming: 2 bases; J trimming: 4 bases; junction bases outside the gene matches: 13. This CDR3 has 17 residues. Germline V gives CDR1 GTSNPN, CDR2 SVGIG (reference sequence). CDR3 loop: CAWSRLAGGRGRYEQYF. The CDR3 nucleotides read TGTGCCTGGAGTCGCCTAGCGGGAGGACGAGGACGGTACGAGCAGTACTTC.

The CDR3 loop is CASRDNRETQYF. The CDR3 DNA reads TGTGCCAGCAGAGATAACAGAGAGACCCAGTACTTC. J is TRBJ2-5 and V is TRBV28, with D unresolved. The CDR3 is 12 residues long. Per the germline V gene, CDR1 is MDHEN and CDR2 is SYDVKM. V was shortened by 6 bases and J by 4 bases, with 9 bases between the two germline ends. The whole variable domain, remainder taken from reference TRBV28 and TRBJ2-5, is DVKVTQSSRYLVKRTGEKVFLECVQDMDHENMFWYRQDPGLGLRLIYFSYDVKMKEKGDIPEGYSVSREKKERFSLILESASTNQTSMYLCASRDNRETQYFGPGTRLLVL.

The chain links TRBV10-3 to TRBJ1-4; TRBD1 is a possible D gene (5 bases). This CDR3 spans 16 amino acids. Trimming cost V 0 bases and J 7 bases, with 15 bases left between them. The germline V gene encodes CDR1 ENHRY and CDR2 SYGVKD. CDR3 bases: TGTGCCATCAGTGAGTCGGGGAGTCAGGGAGGTGAAAAACTGTTTTTT. Translation gives CAISESGSQGGEKLFF.

The chain has TRBV2 and TRBJ1-2; maybe TRBD1 (5 bases). The CDR3 has 16 amino acids. The ends were cut back, 8 bases at V and 8 bases at J, with 27 bases in the middle. Germline CDR1 reads SNHLY; CDR2 reads FYNNEI. CDR3 amino acids: CASGEAAGPFQKGYTF. The CDR3 nucleotides read TGTGCCAGCGGGGAGGCGGCGGGACCCTTTCAGAAGGGCTACACCTTC.

The rearrangement links TRBV2 to TRBJ2-3; D perhaps matches TRBD2 (6 bases). Trimming shortened V by 2 bases and J by 4 bases, and 13 bases separated the two germline ends. CDR3 length: 15 residues. Germline CDR1 SNHLY, CDR2 FYNNEI. CDR3 loop: CASSETGSRSDTQYF. DNA of the CDR3: TGTGCCAGCAGTGAAACCGGGAGTAGGTCAGATACGCAGTATTTT.

The gene calls are TRBV27 and TRBJ1-1; D perhaps matches TRBD1 (6 bases). With 5 bases removed from V and 6 bases from J, the gap between germline ends came to 16 bases. The V gene's germline CDR1 is MNHEY and CDR2 SMNVEV (reference sequence). The CDR3 extends over 14 amino acids. The CDR3 sequence: CASSPSAGGPEAFF. In DNA form, the CDR3 reads TGTGCCAGCAGTCCTAGCGCGGGGGGGCCTGAAGCTTTCTTT.

The chain couples TRBV14 to TRBJ1-6; 8 positions agree with TRBD1. The length of the CDR3 is 16 residues. The germline CDR1 and CDR2 sequences are SGHDN and FVKESK. The trim removed 3 bases at V and 7 bases at J, leaving 8 bases unmatched. CDR3 nucleotide sequence: TGTGCCAGCAGCCAGCGACAGGGGAGGAAAAATTCACCCCTCCACTTT. Its protein is CASSQRQGRKNSPLHF. The full variable domain, its missing parts supplied by reference TRBV14 and TRBJ1-6, is EAGVTQFPSHSVIEKGQTVTLRCDPISGHDNLYWYRRVMGKEIKFLLHFVKESKQDESGMPNNRFLAERTGGTYSTLKVQPAELEDSGVYFCASSQRQGRKNSPLHFGNGTRLTVT.